These 29 T cell receptor beta chains came from one sample sequenced in a study of yellow fever vaccine responses in identical twins. Using its own MiXCR run on the RT-PCR reads, TCRdb lists one record per CDR3 protein. The sample yields about 13,000 distinct CDR3 sequences, 84% seen once. The sample in question was T cells from blood (PBMCs), unsorted or a sorted subset (not recorded which), obtained before or after yellow fever vaccination (not recorded which). These TCRs come from a young woman who received the yellow fever vaccine.

The V call is TRBV27, the J call TRBJ2-7; 7 bases fit TRBD1. The J segment lost 6 bases and the V segment lost 3 bases, leaving 8 bases of the junction unmatched. The CDR3 is 14 residues long. CDR1 is MNHEY, CDR2 SMNVEV, per germline (reference sequence). DNA for the CDR3: TGTGCCAGCAGTTTCTTGACAGGGAGCGGCGAGCAGTACTTC. Protein sequence: CASSFLTGSGEQYF.

In this sample, this clonotype turned up a few times. This sequence joins TRBV23-1 and TRBJ1-2; no clear D gene. TRBV23-1 belongs to the ORF category, with a function that is uncertain. V was trimmed by 0 bases and J by 6 bases, leaving 14 bases between them. The CDR3 is 15 residues long. The CDR3 spells CASSQSGRTFDGYTF. CDR3 sequence (DNA): TGCGCCAGCAGTCAATCGGGCAGAACCTTTGATGGCTACACCTTC.

The chain recombines TRBV4-3 with TRBJ2-4; 14 positions agree with TRBD2. After removal of 1 base from V and 7 bases from J, the junction contained 9 bases not matched to a gene. Germline V gene data show CDR1 as LGHNA and CDR2 as YSLEER. The CDR3 loop spans 18 amino acids. The CDR3 is CASSQVSGTSGSMNIQYF. CDR3 nucleotide sequence: TGCGCCAGCAGCCAAGTTTCCGGGACTAGCGGGAGTATGAACATTCAGTACTTC.

This clonotype was counted once. V gene TRBV29-1 combines with J gene TRBJ2-5; TRBD1 aligns across 8 bases. Germline V CDR1 and CDR2: SQVTM, ANQGSEA. J gave up 5 bases and V 5 bases, and 7 bases lay outside the gene matches. The CDR3 runs to 13 residues. In DNA, the CDR3 is TGCAGCGTTAACACAGGGGGGAGTGAGACCCAGTACTTC. This sequence encodes CSVNTGGSETQYF.

The chain uses TRBV9 and TRBJ2-3; possibly TRBD1 for D (6 bases). CDR3 size: 16 residues. V shed 0 bases and J shed 4 bases, with 15 bases lying between them. Germline V gene data show CDR1 as SGDLS and CDR2 as YYNGEE. CDR3 loop: CASSVDEQGSADTQYF. The CDR3 DNA is TGTGCCAGCAGCGTAGACGAGCAGGGGTCGGCAGATACGCAGTATTTT.

The chain links TRBV2 to TRBJ2-2, with D hard to call. Germline loops: CDR1 SNHLY, CDR2 FYNNEI. The CDR3 is 14 residues long. V was shortened by 2 bases and J by 3 bases, with 7 bases between the two germline ends. DNA for the CDR3: TGTGCCAGCAGTGAACAGCCAGACACCGGGGAGCTGTTTTTT. This encodes CASSEQPDTGELFF.

CDR3 amino acids: CSAPGQGDNEQFF. In nucleotides, the CDR3 is TGCAGTGCCCCGGGACAGGGGGATAATGAGCAGTTCTTC. The chain links TRBV20-1 to TRBJ2-1, with TRBD1 matching 11 bases. V shed 6 bases and J 7 bases; nucleotides not matched to a gene: 5. The CDR3 has 13 amino acids. CDR1 DFQATT and CDR2 SNEGSKA come from the germline V gene (reference sequence).

In this sample, this clonotype turned up once. This sequence joins TRBV15 and TRBJ2-1, with D possibly being TRBD2 (5 bases). The CDR3 extends over 14 amino acids. Trimming took off 3 bases at V and 6 bases at J, with 12 bases between the two ends. CDR1 is LNHNV and CDR2 is YYDKDF in the germline V gene (reference sequence). CDR3 sequence: CATSRLLGSNEQFF. Written as DNA, the CDR3 is TGTGCCACCAGCAGGTTACTAGGTAGCAATGAGCAGTTCTTC.

The chain employs TRBV11-1 and TRBJ2-1; no clear D gene. The V and J ends lost 7 bases and 6 bases respectively, with 10 bases between them. The CDR3 length is 12 residues. Per the germline V gene, CDR1 is SGHAT and CDR2 is FQDESV (reference sequence). In DNA, the CDR3 is TGTGCCAGCACTACAGACCTCAATGAGCAGTTCTTC. Translation gives CASTTDLNEQFF. The variable domain in full, with the rest retrieved from reference TRBV11-1 and TRBJ2-1, is EAEVAQSPRYKITEKSQAVAFWCDPISGHATLYWYRQILGQGPELLVQFQDESVVDDSQLPKDRFSAERLKGVDSTLKIQPAELGDSAMYLCASTTDLNEQFFGPGTRLTVL.

The chain carries TRBV2 and TRBJ2-5, with D unresolved. Germline lookup yields CDR1 SNHLY and CDR2 FYNNEI. This CDR3 is built from 13 residues. V lost 8 bases, J lost 4 bases, and 14 bases lay in between. CDR3 nucleotide sequence: TGTGCCAGCTCCTGGGTCATCTCAGAGACCCAGTACTTC. It specifies CASSWVISETQYF.

The chain employs TRBV23-1 and TRBJ1-5; 7 bases agree with TRBD1. TRBV23-1 is an ORF, with its function uncertain. The CDR3 is 18 residues long. V lost 6 bases, J lost 2 bases, and 16 bases stayed unmatched. The CDR3 sequence: CASSQQGKNPNGNQPQHF. DNA of the CDR3: TGCGCCAGCAGCCAACAGGGGAAAAATCCAAATGGCAATCAGCCCCAGCATTTT.

The chain is built from TRBV12-3 or TRBV12-4 and TRBJ1-1; unclear D gene. V lost 5 bases and J 0 bases, leaving 7 bases between the germline ends. This CDR3 has 13 residues. In DNA, the CDR3 is TGTGCCAGCAGTAGGGAGTTGAACACTGAAGCTTTCTTT. Protein product: CASSRELNTEAFF.

V and J are TRBV2 and TRBJ2-7; D remains ambiguous. The CDR3 totals 15 residues. Germline V gene lookup returns CDR1 SNHLY and CDR2 FYNNEI. V dropped 0 bases and J dropped 4 bases, with 13 bases sitting between them. CDR3 in DNA: TGTGCCAGCAGTGAAGCGAAACAATTGCAGTACGAGCAGTACTTC. Its protein is CASSEAKQLQYEQYF.

V usage is TRBV28 and J usage is TRBJ2-3, with D possibly matching TRBD2 (6 bases). V gave up 4 bases and J gave up 0 bases, with 14 bases separating them. This CDR3 has 16 amino acids. Germline-derived CDR1 and CDR2 are MDHEN and SYDVKM. CDR3 nucleotides: TGTGCCAGCAGTTCGGGAGTTATCCGTAGCACAGATACGCAGTATTTT. Amino acids: CASSSGVIRSTDTQYF.

The J gene is TRBJ2-2, the V gene TRBV4-2, with D tentatively TRBD2 (6 bases). Deletions cut 4 bases from V and 4 bases from J, with 13 bases between. Germline CDR1 reads LGHNA; CDR2 reads YNFKEQ. This CDR3 has 15 amino acids. CDR3 sequence reads: CASSPPGLITGELFF. As DNA, the CDR3 is TGTGCCAGCAGCCCACCGGGACTCATCACCGGGGAGCTGTTTTTT.

V gene TRBV6-2 or TRBV6-3 combines with J gene TRBJ2-7; TRBD1 is a possible D gene (6 bases). V lost 2 bases, J lost 3 bases, and 8 bases lay in between. Germline CDR1 reads MNHEY; CDR2 reads SVGEGT. The CDR3 has 13 amino acids. CDR3 in amino acids: CASSYRDNYEQYF. The CDR3 DNA reads as TGTGCCAGCAGTTACCGGGACAACTACGAGCAGTACTTC.

The chain uses TRBV12-3 or TRBV12-4 and TRBJ1-2; the match to TRBD1 covers 7 bases. V was pared by 4 bases and J by 8 bases, with 10 bases of the junction left unmatched. The CDR3 extends over 14 amino acids. The CDR3 bases are TGTGCCAGCAGTTCTCAAGACAGGGCTGGGGGCTACACCTTC. This gives the protein CASSSQDRAGGYTF.

V gene TRBV11-1 combines with J gene TRBJ2-4; D is unresolved. The length of the CDR3 is 13 residues. CDR1 and CDR2 (germline): SGHAT, FQDESV (reference sequence). Trimming pared 2 bases from V and 4 bases from J, leaving 6 bases between. The CDR3 coding sequence is TGTGCCAGCAGCTTAAACAGTAAAAACATTCAGTACTTC. Its translation is CASSLNSKNIQYF.

This rearrangement joins TRBV7-6 to TRBJ2-1; 14 positions match TRBD2. Trimming at V came to 5 bases and at J to 7 bases, leaving 7 bases not matched to a gene. Germline-derived CDR1 and CDR2 are SGHVS and FNYEAQ. CDR3 length equals 16 residues. The CDR3 reads CASSILGLAGENEQFF. CDR3 nucleotide sequence: TGTGCCAGCAGCATACTGGGACTAGCGGGAGAGAATGAGCAGTTCTTC.

The chain uses TRBV7-2 and TRBJ2-1, with TRBD2 matching over 9 bases. CDR1 is SGHTA and CDR2 is FQGNSA in the germline V gene. CDR3 length equals 16 residues. The V gene end was trimmed by 0 bases and the J gene end by 7 bases; junction bases not matched to a gene: 7. Written as DNA, the CDR3 is TGTGCCAGCAGCTTAGCCCGCGGGAGGGCAGGGAATGAGCAGTTCTTC. Its protein is CASSLARGRAGNEQFF.

The chain links TRBV10-3 to TRBJ1-1, with 7 positions matching TRBD1. The V gene's germline CDR1 is ENHRY and CDR2 SYGVKD. CDR3 length: 17 residues. V was clipped by 2 bases and J by 0 bases; unmatched bases: 9. The CDR3 coding sequence is TGTGCCATCAGTGAGACAGGGGCTCGCACTTTGAACACTGAAGCTTTCTTT. It specifies CAISETGARTLNTEAFF.

This chain links TRBV5-1 with TRBJ2-1; D gene uncertain. The germline V and J ends were trimmed by 3 bases and 6 bases, with 13 bases remaining between them. In germline, CDR1 is SGHRS, CDR2 YFSETQ. The CDR3 runs 14 residues. CDR3 protein: CASSSGSCCNEQFF. The DNA of the CDR3 is TGCGCCAGCAGCTCAGGTAGCTGCTGCAATGAGCAGTTCTTC.

V is TRBV29-1 and J is TRBJ2-5; D possibly corresponds to TRBD1 (5 bases). Trimming took off 6 bases at V and 3 bases at J, with 14 bases between the two ends. The CDR3 is 13 residues long. CDR1 and CDR2 from the germline V gene are SQVTM and ANQGSEA. The CDR3 DNA reads as TGCAGCGTCGCCTCGGACACGAAAGAGACCCAGTACTTC. Protein product: CSVASDTKETQYF.

In its sample, this clonotype was seen once. The chain is built from TRBV23-1 and TRBJ2-3; D not certain. TRBV23-1 is an ORF for which the function is uncertain. V dropped 7 bases and J dropped 3 bases, with 14 bases sitting between them. The CDR3 has 14 amino acids. The CDR3 loop is CASITLGGTDTQYF. In DNA, the CDR3 is TGCGCCAGCATTACGTTGGGTGGGACAGATACGCAGTATTTT.

The chain is built from TRBV29-1 and TRBJ2-7; maybe TRBD1 (6 bases). The CDR3 spans 12 residues. Trimming took 4 bases from V and 6 from J, leaving 13 bases between them. Germline CDR1 and CDR2: SQVTM and ANQGSEA. The CDR3 loop is CSVAPVDSEQYF. CDR3 sequence (DNA): TGCAGCGTTGCTCCCGTGGACAGCGAGCAGTACTTC.

The chain uses TRBV14 and TRBJ2-1; 7 bases fit TRBD2. Germline-derived CDR1 and CDR2 are SGHDN and FVKESK. The CDR3 extends over 15 amino acids. V trimming: 4 bases; J trimming: 2 bases; junction bases outside the gene matches: 5. CDR3 DNA sequence: TGTGCCAGCAGCCCTCTAGCGGTAACCTACAATGAGCAGTTCTTC. Protein: CASSPLAVTYNEQFF.

The chain joins TRBV12-3 or TRBV12-4 to TRBJ2-2; the D is unclear. Deletions cut 3 bases from V and 3 bases from J, with 2 bases between. The CDR3 extends over 12 amino acids. The CDR3 is CASSLHTGELFF. The CDR3 nucleotides read TGTGCCAGCAGTTTGCACACCGGGGAGCTGTTTTTT.

This rearrangement joins TRBV7-9 to TRBJ2-1; D call uncertain. Germline-derived CDR1 and CDR2 are SEHNR and FQNEAQ (reference sequence). The CDR3 totals 13 residues. V was cut by 6 bases and J by 2 bases, with 8 bases left in between. The CDR3 DNA reads as TGTGCCAGCAGTCCCCAGGCCTACAATGAGCAGTTCTTC. It encodes CASSPQAYNEQFF.

The gene calls are TRBV20-1 and TRBJ2-7, with 9 bases aligning to TRBD1. Germline V gives CDR1 DFQATT, CDR2 SNEGSKA (reference sequence). V shed 0 bases, J shed 3 bases, and the junction held 6 bases outside the gene matches. This CDR3 spans 15 amino acids. CDR3 protein: CSARDPQGAIYEQYF. CDR3 bases: TGCAGTGCTAGAGATCCACAGGGGGCGATCTACGAGCAGTACTTC.